This entry is about one TCR beta chain. Its antigen is not identified. The sample originates from a study of cytomegalovirus exposure and HLA in healthy donors. Study conclusions and caveats: Most CMV-associated TCR beta chains were later found to appear HLA-restricted. In a later analysis, specific HLA alleles were associated with about 18,000 TCR beta sequences at a 0.05 false discovery rate. A later analysis found TCR association rates differed by HLA locus, highest for DRB1 and lowest for HLA-C. The likely explanation for a cluster of highly shared sequence variants was sequencing artifact.

The PCR contained 60 Vbeta and 13 Jbeta primers. The repertoire was sequenced with immunoSEQ multiplex PCR; TCRdb's copy has only in-frame clones and lacks some. Of tens of thousands of clones detected, under 85% appear once; the ten largest clones hold 1.1% to 1.5%. This CDR3 is built from 15 residues. CDR1 and CDR2 (germline): PRHDT, FYEKMQ (reference sequence). The germline V and J ends were trimmed by 4 bases and 1 base, with 11 bases remaining between them. Sequencing input: PBMCs. This TCR was sampled from a male donor in good health and CMV-seronegative. The V and J genes are TRBV13 and TRBJ1-3; D is undetermined. The CDR3 DNA reads TGTGCCAGCAGCTCCGAGGGATCGTCTGGAAACACCATATATTTT. The encoded protein is CASSSEGSSGNTIYF.